This TCR beta chain was retrieved from a study of T cells after yellow fever vaccination. The wider study: SMART-Seq v4 Ultra Low Input prepared libraries from low-cell fractions.

Findings of the study overall: Booster sampling recovered most clones from primary vaccination (96% CD4, 80% to 90% CD8).

By 5'RACE template switching, TCR cDNA was produced, with a universal primer site and UMIs added in the process. TCRdb called the 5' RACE reads again in MiXCR, with one record for every CDR3 protein. The table includes 150,000 to 200,000 distinct CDR3 sequences, around 8.5% detected once. This clonotype was counted only a few times. What it recognizes is unknown. The V gene's germline CDR1 is MGHRA and CDR2 YSYEKL. The CDR3 consists of 15 residues. Germline trimming cut 4 bases from V and 4 bases from J; bases unmatched to any gene: 6. The sequencing here drew on CD8+ T cells sorted from PBMCs, taken 45 days after the yellow fever booster vaccination. This receptor was identified in a man aged 18 to 29 who received the YFV17D yellow fever vaccine. The V gene is TRBV4-1, the J gene TRBJ2-2, with TRBD2 matching over 7 bases. This CDR3 is CASSPGGGSTGELFF. CDR3 bases: TGCGCCAGCAGCCCGGGGGGAGGGAGCACCGGGGAGCTGTTTTTT.